This TCR beta chain was captured in a study of T-cell reconstitution after alpha-beta-depleted transplantation in children. Using unique molecular identifiers, the investigators prepared the TCRbeta library. TCRdb reprocessed the PCR reads via MiXCR and lists one record per CDR3 protein. The sample contains around 400,000 distinct CDR3 sequences, approximately 10% of which appear only once. The V end was cut by 6 bases, the J end by 7 bases, with 25 bases between. The CDR3 consists of 15 residues. The germline gives CDR1 DFQATT, CDR2 SNEGSKA (reference sequence). This chain links TRBV20-1 with TRBJ2-7; a possible D gene is TRBD2 (6 bases). The clonotype originates from a human donor who donated a stem cell graft to a child with acute myeloid leukemia. This specimen consisted of PBMCs from the stem cell graft donor, obtained from the stem cell graft. CDR3 nucleotide sequence: TGCAGTGCCACACGGACTACCCCTACCTCGGGTGAGCAGTACTTC. Translated, it gives CSATRTTPTSGEQYF.